The entry below gives a single T cell receptor beta chain sequence along with its context. It lacks a known antigen. Base qualities are missing; no much larger clone stands one base away. The library was made by the immunoSEQ multiplex PCR assay. For the multiplex PCR, a mixture combining 60 forward primers for TCR Vbeta segments and 13 reverse primers for TCR Jbeta segments was used. The CDR3 region of rearranged TCR beta genes was amplified from genomic DNA by a multiplex PCR assay. On the Illumina HiSeq System, the amplified TCR beta libraries were sequenced as 87-base-pair reads. Per the source publication's procedure: Across the roughly 670 repertoires, a later analysis counted 60 million to 90 million unique TCR beta chains, around 11 million of which were shared by at least two donors. To remove PCR and sequencing errors, raw reads were error-corrected and collapsed into unique sequences using a nearest-neighbor algorithm that merged closely related sequences. CDR3 sequences were aligned to IMGT reference sequences to assign V, D and J gene segments. For a sequence to be retained, at least a six-nucleotide match to both a V gene segment and a J gene segment was required. A rearrangement was called productive if the CDR3 had no stop codons and remained in frame with V and J, and every other rearrangement was called non-productive. CDR3 was defined by IMGT convention, running from the second conserved V-encoded cysteine to the conserved J-encoded phenylalanine. The earlier analysis of about 620 of the donors excluded sequences that lacked an unambiguous match to a single V gene segment. In an earlier analysis of approximately 610 of the donors, V segments were called functional above 56.7% productive rearrangements and were called segregating when the between-donor standard deviation exceeded 5%. To diagnose cytomegalovirus status from the catalog of TCR beta chain sequences, a statistical classification framework was built. In a later analysis, V and J genes were assigned by comparing TCR nucleotide sequences against IMGT/GENE-DB human TR gene sequences. The TCRdist pipeline was used in a later analysis to assign CDR3 sequences and most-parsimonious VDJ recombination scenarios. In a later analysis, every TCR beta chain was defined by the combination of its CDR3 amino acid sequence and its V-gene family, and reads without a unique V-gene family were dropped. In a later analysis, a few hundred highly shared, low-generation-probability nucleotide sequences were removed to address suspected cross-contamination and a sequencing artifact. In a later analysis, a clonal expansion index was calculated for each public chain from normalized within-repertoire ranks of inferred template counts. Generation probabilities in a later analysis came from a VDJ recombination model fitted to out-of-frame rearrangements, and those results were checked against IGoR. In a later analysis, TCR-TCR, TCR-HLA and TCR-CMV co-occurrence was scored with hypergeometric tests, and a repertoire-size bias correction was applied to TCR pairs. False discovery rates were estimated in a later analysis by permuting HLA or CMV assignments 20 times. In a later analysis, co-occurring TCRs were grouped using DBSCAN, with TCRdist sequence similarity added in when clustering inside HLA-allele-positive subsets. Repertoires with fewer than 30,000 or more than 120,000 public chains, plus five repertoires with anomalous nucleotide sharing, were excluded from co-occurrence clustering. TCRdb obtained this table from immuneACCESS and retained in-frame rearrangements with V and J assigned. These tables miss some clones; where compared with another copy, unresolved V genes account for less than half of the shortfall, and the remainder is unexplained. V and J calls and clone size are copied from that table; D and trimming were computed from the DNA. This sample has 85,000 to 130,000 clones in its table, and roughly 82% of those were observed once. 1.6% of the sample goes to the ten largest clones.

This specimen comes from a study of cytomegalovirus exposure and HLA in healthy donors (dated by TCRdb to about 2017). Context from the whole study: An earlier analysis of approximately 640 of the donors reported approximately 300 Gb of sequence data and 100 million to 140 million unique TCR beta sequences from 150 million to 200 million T cells. Approximately 310 gigabases of sequencing data and about 92 million unique TCR sequences made up an early release that covered over 550 HLA-typed donors. Among the roughly 410 genotyped donors, about 83% belonged to the genetic ancestry cluster associated with self-reported Caucasian donors. The aim of the study was to test whether cataloging public T cell receptors could identify signatures of past pathogen exposure. The study used immunosequencing to profile the T cell repertoires of approximately 640 subjects and linked those repertoires to cytomegalovirus serostatus. Along with the approximately 600-subject first cohort, a separate validation cohort of over 90 different subjects was used. High-throughput TCR immunosequencing, statistical association of individual TCRs with disease status, and machine learning were combined to predict cytomegalovirus infection status. A later analysis re-examined previously published TCR beta repertoires from roughly 650 donors and added high-resolution HLA genotyping to investigate patterns of TCR occurrence. The later analysis used no new phenotypic data to find candidate immune exposures, relying instead on TCR beta sequences and their occurrence across donors. In an earlier analysis of 550 to 700 of the donors, high-throughput TCR beta sequencing was used to judge whether each TCR beta V gene segment behaved as functional or pseudogenic. Donor age, sex, ethnicity and CMV serostatus were compiled alongside the repertoire data. In a later genetic analysis, genome-wide SNP genotypes for about three fifths of the roughly 670 donors were used, and that subset was treated as a discovery cohort. Every repertoire in the discovery cohort had been generated on one and the same sequencing platform. HLA typing included class I and class II loci at four-digit resolution. The number of typed donors differed by locus: roughly 620-640 for A, B, C, DRB1 and DQB1; approximately 530 for DQA1; 600 to 610 for DPA1; and some 450 for DPB1. Several DR-DQ haplotypes were handled as single units for association and clustering because linkage in the cohort was strong. On average, around 200,000 unique TCR beta nucleotide sequences were sequenced per donor among 300 to 500 genotyped donors of the cohort, with 15% to 20% of those sequences being non-productive.

In total, roughly 710 healthy bone marrow donors made up the cohort. Cohort members were all nominally healthy when sampled, although unrecorded immune exposures were likely present. The donor was CMV seronegative and belonged to the group of approximately 320 seronegative cohort members. Every donor gave a peripheral blood sample, and the peripheral blood mononuclear cells from that sample were used for TCR beta sequencing. The Qiagen DNeasy Blood Extraction Kit was used to extract genomic DNA from the blood cell samples. The paper as a whole reports these results and caveats: A later analysis reported that several top co-occurrence clusters appeared linked to parvovirus B19, influenza, CMV and Epstein-Barr virus. According to the authors, the approach could potentially be generalized to other disease states and immunological phenotypes. Because counts were too low, approximately 15 rarely observed V segments, including chromosome 9 orphons, were excluded from the earlier analysis of several hundred of the donors. In a later analysis, 15,000 to 20,000 TCR beta sequences were associated with specific HLA alleles at a false discovery rate of 0.05. A further reported finding was that TCR beta sequences accurately predicted the HLA-A and HLA-B alleles for most subjects in the first cohort. In a later analysis, the rate of TCR association differed among HLA loci, with DRB1 alleles having the most associated TCRs and HLA-C alleles having the fewest. In an earlier analysis of some 640 of the donors, most TCR beta V segments were observed in productive rearrangements about 90% or about 30% of the time, broadly matching IMGT annotations. Most CMV-associated TCR beta chains appeared to be HLA-restricted in a later analysis, and the HLA associations seemed to be driven largely by CMV exposure. A total of 150 to 200 TCR beta chains were listed by the study as associated with cytomegalovirus. Presence/absence analyses assumed roughly uniform sequencing depth across donors, an assumption that may not hold. The only immune exposure information available for the cohort was CMV serostatus. Linkage disequilibrium might explain the correlated functional status among segregating V segments, but an unknown experimental factor could not be ruled out. Cytomegalovirus status was reported to be diagnosed by the classifier with high specificity and sensitivity in both the original and validation cohorts. V-gene and J-gene trimming of TCR beta chains was associated with a missense DCLRE1C variant in a later genetic analysis, and the association was replicated in an independent cohort. The cohort was sequenced for TCR beta chains only, and without alpha or paired-chain data the features that could be detected were limited. In vitro tests confirmed that a few of the cytomegalovirus-associated TCR beta chains recognize cytomegalovirus antigens. A later analysis found that HLA-associated TCR beta chains were more clonally expanded and had lower generation probabilities than equally common non-associated chains. A cluster of highly shared sequence variants was judged likely to represent a technical artifact of the sequencing pipeline. In a later genetic analysis, fewer N-insertions in productive TCRs were reported among donors in an Asian-associated ancestry cluster than the 666-donor mean. Assigning TCR associations to individual alleles was difficult when HLA alleles, especially DR and DQ, strongly co-occurred. Most TCR sequences were observed very rarely across donors, whereas some public TCRs were present in many individuals. Because HLA typing was unavailable for some donors at each locus, only the typed subset was used in association tests.

Source material: PBMCs. This TCR derives from a man aged 45-65 years in good health and CMV-seronegative.

The CDR3 sequence is CASSQRSGYNEQFF. The base sequence is TGTGCCAGCAGCCAGAGGAGCGGATACAATGAGCAGTTCTTC. The rearranged chain carries TRBV7-8 and TRBJ2-1, and possibly TRBD2, on 5 matching bases. The germline V gene provides CDR1 SGHVS and CDR2 FQNEAQ. Deletion took 5 bases off V and 4 bases off J, with a span of 12 bases between the germline ends. From cysteine to phenylalanine, the CDR3 is 14 amino acids long. The sequence is cut down to CDR3 DNA, 42 bases in frame from base 1.